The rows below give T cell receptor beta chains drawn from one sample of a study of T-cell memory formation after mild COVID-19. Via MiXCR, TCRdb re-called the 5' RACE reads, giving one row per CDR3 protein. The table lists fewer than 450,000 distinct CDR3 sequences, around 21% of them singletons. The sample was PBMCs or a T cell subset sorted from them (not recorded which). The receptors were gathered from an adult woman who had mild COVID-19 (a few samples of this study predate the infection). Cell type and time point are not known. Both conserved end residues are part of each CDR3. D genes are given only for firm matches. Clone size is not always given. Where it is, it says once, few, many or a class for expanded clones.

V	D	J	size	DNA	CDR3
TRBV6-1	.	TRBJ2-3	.	TGTGCCAGCAGTGAATTGGTCGGGGTGTCCACAGATACGCAGTATTTT	CASSELVGVSTDTQYF
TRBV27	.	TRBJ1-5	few	TGTGCCAGCAGTTTTGACGGCAATCAGCCCCAGCATTTT	CASSFDGNQPQHF
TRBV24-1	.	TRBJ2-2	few	TGTGCCACCAGTGAACAAGCCGGGACTCCCCTGGGGGAGCTGTTTTTT	CATSEQAGTPLGELFF
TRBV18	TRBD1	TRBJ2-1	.	TGTGCCAGCTCACCAGGATTAGGGGGCTCCTCCTACAATGAGCAGTTCTTC	CASSPGLGGSSYNEQFF
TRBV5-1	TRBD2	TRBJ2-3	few	TGCGCCAGCAGCCCCCAACTAGCGGAAGATACGCAGTATTTT	CASSPQLAEDTQYF
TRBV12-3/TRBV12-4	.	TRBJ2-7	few	TGTGCCAGCAGCAGGGTCTCCTACGAGCAGTACTTC	CASSRVSYEQYF
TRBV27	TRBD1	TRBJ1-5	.	TGTGCCAGCAGGGTCGGACAGGATAGCAATCAGCCCCAGCATTTT	CASRVGQDSNQPQHF
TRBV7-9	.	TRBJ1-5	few	TGTGCCAGCAGCTTAGCGGGACACAATCAGCCCCAGCATTTT	CASSLAGHNQPQHF
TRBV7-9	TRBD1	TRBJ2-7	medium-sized	TGTGCCAGCAGCTCCGGGACAGCCTTTGGGGACGAGCAGTACTTC	CASSSGTAFGDEQYF
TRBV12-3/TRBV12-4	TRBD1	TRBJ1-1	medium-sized	TGTGCCAGCAGCAGACCGGGACAGGGGACCACTGAAGCTTTCTTT	CASSRPGQGTTEAFF
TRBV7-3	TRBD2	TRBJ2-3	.	TGTGCCAGCAGCCTCTGGACTAGCGGGGGCACAGATACGCAGTATTTT	CASSLWTSGGTDTQYF
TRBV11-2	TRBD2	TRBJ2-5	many	TGTGCCAGCAGCCCTCGCCTGGGACTAGCGGGAGGTGGCGAGACCCAGTACTTC	CASSPRLGLAGGGETQYF
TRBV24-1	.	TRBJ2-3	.	TGTGCCACCAGTTCGGCAGGAGCGGGCCACCTCGGTACGCAGTATTTT	CATSSAGAGHLGTQYF
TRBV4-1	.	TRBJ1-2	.	TGCGCCAGCAGCCAAGCTAGCGAAGGGGGCTATGGCTACACCTTC	CASSQASEGGYGYTF
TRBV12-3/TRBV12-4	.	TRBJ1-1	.	TGTGCCAGCAGTTTCCCCGAAGACAGGACCCTGGGGGCTTTCTTT	CASSFPEDRTLGAFF
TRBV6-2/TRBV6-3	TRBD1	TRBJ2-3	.	TGTGCCAGCAGTCCAGACAGGGCTAATACGCAGTATTTT	CASSPDRANTQYF
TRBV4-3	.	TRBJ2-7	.	TGCGCCAGCAGCCAAGAGAGGCTCGACGGGGGGAAGGGGGCTGTAGGGTCCTACGAGCAGTACTTC	CASSQERLDGGKGAVGSYEQYF
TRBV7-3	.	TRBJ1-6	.	TGTGCCAGCAGCTCCCTTGATGAACAGGCCTGGGGTTCACCCCTCCACTTT	CASSSLDEQAWGSPLHF
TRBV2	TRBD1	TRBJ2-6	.	TGTGCCAGCAGGGGATATCAGGGGGAGAGCTCTGGGGCCAACGTCCTGACTTTC	CASRGYQGESSGANVLTF
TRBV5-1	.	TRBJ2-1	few	TGCGCCAGCAGATCCGGGGCATCAGGCGAGCAGTTCTTC	CASRSGASGEQFF
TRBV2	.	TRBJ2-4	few	TGTGCCAGCAGTGAAGCGCTCGGGATAAACATTCAGTACTTC	CASSEALGINIQYF
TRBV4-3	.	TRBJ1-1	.	TGCGCCAGCAGCCAAGATTTGAAAGGGCTGAACACTGAAGCTTTCTTT	CASSQDLKGLNTEAFF
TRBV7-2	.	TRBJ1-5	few	TGTGCCAGCAGCTTAGATCTGGCAGTTAGCAATCAGCCCCAGCATTTT	CASSLDLAVSNQPQHF
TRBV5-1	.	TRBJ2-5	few	TGCGCCAGCAGCTACCGGGACCCACTTCAAGAGACCCAGTACTTC	CASSYRDPLQETQYF
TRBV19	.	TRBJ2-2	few	TGTGCCAGTAGTATAGTGCAGAACACCGGGGAGCTGTTTTTT	CASSIVQNTGELFF
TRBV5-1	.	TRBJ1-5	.	TGCGCCAGCAGCTTGGATGTTGATCAGCCCCAGCATTTT	CASSLDVDQPQHF
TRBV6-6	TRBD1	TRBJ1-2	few	TGTGCCAGCAGTTTCCTATCCGACAGGGAGGAGGGTTCTAACTATGGCTACACCTTC	CASSFLSDREEGSNYGYTF
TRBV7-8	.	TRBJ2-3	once	TGTGCCAGCAGCTCGGGACAACCGGCGGGGGATACGCAGTATTTT	CASSSGQPAGDTQYF
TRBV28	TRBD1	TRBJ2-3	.	TGTGCCAGCAAGGACAGGGGTTTCACAGATACGCAGTATTTT	CASKDRGFTDTQYF
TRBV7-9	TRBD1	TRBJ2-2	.	TGTGCCAGCAGCGCCGACAGGGCCCCCGGGGAGCTGTTTTTT	CASSADRAPGELFF
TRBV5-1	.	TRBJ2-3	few	TGCGCCAGCAGCTACGCCATGGGAGATACGCAGTATTTT	CASSYAMGDTQYF
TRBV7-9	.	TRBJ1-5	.	TGTGCCAGCACCCTGGGACATCAGCCCCAGCATTTT	CASTLGHQPQHF
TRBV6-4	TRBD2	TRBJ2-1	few	TGTGCCAGCAGTGACTCGGCCGCGGGGGGGTCGCACAATGAGCAGTTCTTC	CASSDSAAGGSHNEQFF
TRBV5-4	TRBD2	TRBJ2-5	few	TGTGCCAGCAGCAGAGGGACTAGCGGAGCGCAAGAGACCCAGTACTTC	CASSRGTSGAQETQYF
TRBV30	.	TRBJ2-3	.	TGTGCCAAGGGGAGGCAGGGTAGTACAGATACGCAGTATTTT	CAKGRQGSTDTQYF
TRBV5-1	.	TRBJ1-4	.	TGCGCCAGCACCTCCTCGGGGGATCAGGGTGAAAAACTGTTTTTT	CASTSSGDQGEKLFF
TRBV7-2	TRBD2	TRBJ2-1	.	TGTGCCAGCAGCGTGGAAACTAGCGGGGGGCGGTATGAGCAGTTCTTC	CASSVETSGGRYEQFF
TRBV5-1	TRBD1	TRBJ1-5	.	TGCGCCAGCAGCGACCGACAGGGGGGCCAGCCCCAGCATTTT	CASSDRQGGQPQHF
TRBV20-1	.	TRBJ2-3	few	TGCAGTGCTAGAGAGGGTACGGGAGATACGCAGTATTTT	CSAREGTGDTQYF
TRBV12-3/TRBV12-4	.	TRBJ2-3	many	TGTGCCAGCAGTTTAAGAGGTATGGGACTTCATCGGGATACGCAGTATTTT	CASSLRGMGLHRDTQYF
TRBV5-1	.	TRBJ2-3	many	TGCGCCAGCAGCTTGGAAGATACGCAGTATTTT	CASSLEDTQYF
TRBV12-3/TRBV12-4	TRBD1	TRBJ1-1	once	TGTGCCAGCAGTTTTGTCGACAGGGGGCTCTACACTGAAGCTTTCTTT	CASSFVDRGLYTEAFF
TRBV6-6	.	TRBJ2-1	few	TGTGCCAGCAGGAGAGAAAACAATGAGCAGTTCTTC	CASRRENNEQFF
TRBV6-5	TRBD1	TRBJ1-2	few	TGTGCCAGCAGTTACTCTTCAGGGGGCTTAGACTATGGCTACACCTTC	CASSYSSGGLDYGYTF
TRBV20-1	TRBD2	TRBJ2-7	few	TGCAGTGCTGGCCGGTCTACTAGCGGGTCCTCCTACGAGCAGTACTTC	CSAGRSTSGSSYEQYF
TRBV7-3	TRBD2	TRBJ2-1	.	TGTGCCAGCAGCCCCACCGGGATAGCGGGGGGCCTCGAGCAGTTCTTC	CASSPTGIAGGLEQFF
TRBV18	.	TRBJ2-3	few	TGTGCCAGCTCAGACTTCTCTAGCACAGATACGCAGTATTTT	CASSDFSSTDTQYF
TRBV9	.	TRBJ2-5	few	TGTGCCAGCAGCCCTCCCGGGCCCCGTGGGTCCCAGTACTTC	CASSPPGPRGSQYF
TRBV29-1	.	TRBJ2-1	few	TGCAGCGTTGAGGTGGGCAGGGGGGGAGATGAGCAGTTCTTC	CSVEVGRGGDEQFF